Below, 6 T cell receptor beta chains from the same sample are listed, as sequenced in a study of T cell responses to AZD1222 COVID-19 vaccine. Clones were sequenced by immunoSEQ multiplex PCR, and TCRdb holds only the in-frame ones, with some missing. The sample carries about 160,000 clones, roughly 90% recorded once. Sequencing used peripheral blood, obtained 28 days after the second AZD1222 dose. The receptors were sampled from an adult who received the AZD1222 COVID-19 vaccine.

The V call is TRBV7-8, the J call TRBJ2-7, with TRBD2 matching 9 bases. In germline, CDR1 is SGHVS, CDR2 FQNEAQ. The trim removed 1 base at V and 5 bases at J, leaving 18 bases unmatched. The CDR3 is 19 residues long. The CDR3: CASSLVRMTSGYRGDEQYF. The CDR3 nucleotides read TGTGCCAGCAGCTTAGTCCGCATGACTAGCGGCTACCGTGGGGACGAGCAGTACTTC.

The V and J genes are TRBV29-1 and TRBJ1-1, with D possibly being TRBD1 (6 bases). Trimming removed 1 base at V and 5 bases at J, with 23 bases between. Germline V gene sequence: CDR1 SQVTM, CDR2 ANQGSEA. This CDR3 has 17 amino acids. CDR3 DNA sequence: TGCAGCGTTGAAGGCCCGGCGGATGGGGGCTGGGGGACTGAAGCTTTCTTT. It is translated as CSVEGPADGGWGTEAFF.

This sequence joins TRBV6-5 and TRBJ1-6; D not certain. Germline V gene data show CDR1 as MNHEY and CDR2 as SVGAGI. CDR3 length: 14 amino acids. Trimming removed 8 bases at V and 3 bases at J, with 11 bases between. The CDR3, as DNA: TGTGCCAGCTCGAGGGTTTACTATAATTCACCCCTCCACTTT. Amino acids: CASSRVYYNSPLHF.

This chain connects TRBV7-2 to TRBJ1-5; D is possibly TRBD1 (5 bases). Germline CDR1 SGHTA, CDR2 FQGNSA. The CDR3 has 15 amino acids. The V and J ends lost 2 bases and 4 bases respectively, with 12 bases between them. This chain's CDR3 is CASSLWTSNNQPQHF. The DNA of the CDR3 is TGTGCCAGCAGCTTATGGACATCAAATAATCAGCCCCAGCATTTT.

This chain joins TRBV27 and TRBJ1-1; D is possibly TRBD1 (5 bases). The V gene's germline CDR1 is MNHEY and CDR2 SMNVEV (reference sequence). CDR3 length: 13 amino acids. Trimming left V 1 base short and J 3 bases short, with 6 bases between. As DNA, the CDR3 is TGTGCCAGCAGTTTATTGGGGGACACTGAAGCTTTCTTT. Protein: CASSLLGDTEAFF.

J is TRBJ2-2 and V is TRBV19; 8 bases are shared with TRBD2. V trimming: 6 bases; J trimming: 5 bases; junction bases outside the gene matches: 8. Germline V gives CDR1 LNHDA, CDR2 SQIVND (reference sequence). The CDR3 loop spans 15 amino acids. The CDR3 DNA follows: TGTGCCAGTAGCCTTCCCGGGACTAGGACCGGGGAGCTGTTTTTT. It yields the protein CASSLPGTRTGELFF.